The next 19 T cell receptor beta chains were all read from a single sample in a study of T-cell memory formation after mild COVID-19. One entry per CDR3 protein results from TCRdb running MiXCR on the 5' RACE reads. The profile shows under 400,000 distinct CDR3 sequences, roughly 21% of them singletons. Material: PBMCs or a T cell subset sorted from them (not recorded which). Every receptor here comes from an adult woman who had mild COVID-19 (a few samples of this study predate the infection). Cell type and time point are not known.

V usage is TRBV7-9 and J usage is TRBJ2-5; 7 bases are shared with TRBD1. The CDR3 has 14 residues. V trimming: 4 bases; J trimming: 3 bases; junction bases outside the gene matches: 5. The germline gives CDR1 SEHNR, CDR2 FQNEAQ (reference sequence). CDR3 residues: CASSSRDSEETQYF. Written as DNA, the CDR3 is TGTGCCAGCAGCTCAAGGGACAGCGAAGAGACCCAGTACTTC.

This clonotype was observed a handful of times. The CDR3 region is CASSLLDPGELFF. CDR3 bases: TGTGCCAGCAGCTTACTAGATCCCGGGGAGCTGTTTTTT. The genes are TRBV11-3 and TRBJ2-2; D not certain. The CDR3 covers 13 residues. The V end lost 2 bases, the J end lost 6 bases, and 7 bases lay between the germline ends. Germline V gene lookup returns CDR1 SGHNT and CDR2 YENEEA.

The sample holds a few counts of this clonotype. The CDR3 nucleotides read TGCGCCAGCAGCTCAGACAGGGGAAACATTCAGTACTTC. Translated, it gives CASSSDRGNIQYF. The chain recombines TRBV5-1 with TRBJ2-4, with 8 bases matching TRBD1. Germline V gene lookup returns CDR1 SGHRS and CDR2 YFSETQ. The CDR3 runs to 13 residues. V lost 3 bases to trimming and J lost 6 bases; unmatched junction nucleotides: 2.

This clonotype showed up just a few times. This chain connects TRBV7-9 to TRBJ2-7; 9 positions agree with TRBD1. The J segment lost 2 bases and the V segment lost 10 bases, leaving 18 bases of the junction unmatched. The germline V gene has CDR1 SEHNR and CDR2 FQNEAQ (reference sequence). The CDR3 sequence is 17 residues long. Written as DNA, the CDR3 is TGTGCCACCTCCGGGACAGGGACTTCATTGCGGCCCTACGAGCAGTACTTC. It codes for CATSGTGTSLRPYEQYF.

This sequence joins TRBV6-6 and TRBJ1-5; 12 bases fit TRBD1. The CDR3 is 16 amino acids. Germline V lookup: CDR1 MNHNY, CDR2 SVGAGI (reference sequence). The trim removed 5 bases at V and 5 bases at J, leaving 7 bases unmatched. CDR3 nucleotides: TGTGCCAGCAGTCCGGGGACAGGGGGCTTCCATCAGCCCCAGCATTTT. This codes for CASSPGTGGFHQPQHF.

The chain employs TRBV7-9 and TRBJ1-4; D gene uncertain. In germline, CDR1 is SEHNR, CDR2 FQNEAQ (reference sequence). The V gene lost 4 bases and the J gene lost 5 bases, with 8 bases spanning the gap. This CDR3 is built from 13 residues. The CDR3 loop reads CASSSDNNEKLFF. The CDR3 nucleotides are TGTGCCAGCAGCTCAGACAACAATGAAAAACTGTTTTTT.

CDR3 sequence (DNA): TGTGCCAGCAGCTTAGCAGGAGGGATCCAAGAGACCCAGTACTTC. Translated, it gives CASSLAGGIQETQYF. The chain joins TRBV7-9 to TRBJ2-5; TRBD2 might be the D (6 bases). Germline V gene lookup returns CDR1 SEHNR and CDR2 FQNEAQ (reference sequence). V lost 0 bases, J lost 1 base, and 9 bases lay in between. CDR3 size: 15 residues. Supplemented by reference TRBV7-9 and TRBJ2-5, the full variable domain reads DTGVSQNPRHKITKRGQNVTFRCDPISEHNRLYWYRQTLGQGPEFLTYFQNEAQLEKSRLLSDRFSAERPKGSFSTLEIQRTEQGDSAMYLCASSLAGGIQETQYFGPGTRLLVL.

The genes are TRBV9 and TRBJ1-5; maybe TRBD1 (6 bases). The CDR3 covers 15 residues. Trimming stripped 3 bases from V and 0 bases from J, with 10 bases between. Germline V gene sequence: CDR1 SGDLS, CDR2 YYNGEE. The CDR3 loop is CASSATGFSNQPQHF. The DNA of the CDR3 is TGTGCCAGCAGCGCAACAGGGTTTAGCAATCAGCCCCAGCATTTT.

DNA for the CDR3: TGTGCCTCGACAAGGGAGATGAATCAGCCCCAGCATTTT. Amino acid sequence: CASTREMNQPQHF. This chain connects TRBV10-3 to TRBJ1-5; the D is unclear. This CDR3 spans 13 amino acids. V lost 11 bases and J lost 4, with 15 bases in between. Germline lookup yields CDR1 ENHRY and CDR2 SYGVKD.

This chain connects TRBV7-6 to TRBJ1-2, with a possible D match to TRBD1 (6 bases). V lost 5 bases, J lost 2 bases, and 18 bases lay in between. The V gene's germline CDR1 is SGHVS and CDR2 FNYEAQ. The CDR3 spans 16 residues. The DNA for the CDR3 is TGTGCCAGCAGCCGTTTCAGGGGCGCATTGAACTATGGCTACACCTTC. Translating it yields CASSRFRGALNYGYTF. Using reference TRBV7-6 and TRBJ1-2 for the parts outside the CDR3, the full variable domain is GAGVSQSPRYKVTKRGQDVALRCDPISGHVSLYWYRQALGQGPEFLTYFNYEAQQDKSGLPNDRFSAERPEGSISTLTIQRTEQRDSAMYRCASSRFRGALNYGYTFGSGTRLTVV.

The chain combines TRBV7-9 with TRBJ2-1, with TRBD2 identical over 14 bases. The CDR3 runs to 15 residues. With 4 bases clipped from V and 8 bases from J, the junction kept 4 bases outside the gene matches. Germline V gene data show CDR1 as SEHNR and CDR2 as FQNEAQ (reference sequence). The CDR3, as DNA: TGTGCCAGCAGCTGGACTAGCGGGAGGTCGGATGAGCAGTTCTTC. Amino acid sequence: CASSWTSGRSDEQFF.

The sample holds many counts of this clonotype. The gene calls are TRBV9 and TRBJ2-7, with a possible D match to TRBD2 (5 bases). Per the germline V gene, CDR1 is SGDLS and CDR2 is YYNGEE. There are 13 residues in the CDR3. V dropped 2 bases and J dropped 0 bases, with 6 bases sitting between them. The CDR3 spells CASSVGDSYEQYF. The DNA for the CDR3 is TGTGCCAGCAGCGTCGGGGACTCCTACGAGCAGTACTTC.

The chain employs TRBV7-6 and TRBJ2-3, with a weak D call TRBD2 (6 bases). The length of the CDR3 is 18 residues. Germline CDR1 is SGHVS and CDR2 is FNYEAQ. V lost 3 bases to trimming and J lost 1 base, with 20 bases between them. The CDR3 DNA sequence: TGTGCCAGCAGCTTGTCTGTGTTGCGGGAAGGGGGCACAGATACGCAGTATTTT. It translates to CASSLSVLREGGTDTQYF.

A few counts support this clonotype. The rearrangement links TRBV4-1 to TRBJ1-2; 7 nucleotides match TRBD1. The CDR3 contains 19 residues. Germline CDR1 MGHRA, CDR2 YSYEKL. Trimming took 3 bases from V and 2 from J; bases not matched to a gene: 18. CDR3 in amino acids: CASSQAGRRQGGVNYGYTF. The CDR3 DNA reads TGCGCCAGCAGCCAGGCGGGTAGACGACAGGGTGGGGTCAACTATGGCTACACCTTC.

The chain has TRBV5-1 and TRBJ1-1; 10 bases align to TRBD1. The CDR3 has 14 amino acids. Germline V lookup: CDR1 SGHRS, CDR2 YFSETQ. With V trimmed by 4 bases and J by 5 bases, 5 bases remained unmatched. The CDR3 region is CASSQDRGGTEAFF. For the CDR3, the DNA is TGCGCCAGCAGCCAGGACAGGGGGGGAACTGAAGCTTTCTTT. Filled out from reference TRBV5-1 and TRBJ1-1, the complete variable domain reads KAGVTQTPRYLIKTRGQQVTLSCSPISGHRSVSWYQQTPGQGLQFLFEYFSETQRNKGNFPGRFSGRQFSNSRSEMNVSTLELGDSALYLCASSQDRGGTEAFFGQGTRLTVV.

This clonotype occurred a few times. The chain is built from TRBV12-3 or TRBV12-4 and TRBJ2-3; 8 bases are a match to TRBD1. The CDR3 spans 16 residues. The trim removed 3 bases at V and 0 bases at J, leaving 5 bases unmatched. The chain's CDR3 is CASSFWTGRSTDTQYF. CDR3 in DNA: TGTGCCAGCAGTTTTTGGACAGGGCGGAGCACAGATACGCAGTATTTT.

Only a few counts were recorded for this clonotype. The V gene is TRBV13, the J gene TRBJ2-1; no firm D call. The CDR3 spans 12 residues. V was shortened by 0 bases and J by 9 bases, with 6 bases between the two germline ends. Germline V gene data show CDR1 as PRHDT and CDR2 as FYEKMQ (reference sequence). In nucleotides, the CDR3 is TGTGCCAGCAGCTTAGGAGAGGTTGAGCAGTTCTTC. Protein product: CASSLGEVEQFF.

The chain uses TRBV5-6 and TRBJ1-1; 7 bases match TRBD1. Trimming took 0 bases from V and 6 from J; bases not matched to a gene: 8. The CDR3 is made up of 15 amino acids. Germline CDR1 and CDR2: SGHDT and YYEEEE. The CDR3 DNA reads TGTGCCAGCAGCTTGGTTGCCCGACAGGGCTCTGAAGCTTTCTTT. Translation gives CASSLVARQGSEAFF. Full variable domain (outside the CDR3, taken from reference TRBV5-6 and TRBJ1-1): DAGVTQSPTHLIKTRGQQVTLRCSPKSGHDTVSWYQQALGQGPQFIFQYYEEEERQRGNFPDRFSGHQFPNYSSELNVNALLLGDSALYLCASSLVARQGSEAFFGQGTRLTVV.

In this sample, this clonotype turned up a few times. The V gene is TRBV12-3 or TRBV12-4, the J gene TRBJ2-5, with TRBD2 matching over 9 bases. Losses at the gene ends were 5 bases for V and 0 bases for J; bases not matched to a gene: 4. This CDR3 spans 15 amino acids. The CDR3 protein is CASSATSGYQETQYF. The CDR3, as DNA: TGTGCCAGCAGTGCAACTAGCGGGTACCAAGAGACCCAGTACTTC.